One and the same sample provided the 22 T cell receptor beta chains below, sequenced in a study of blood T cell repertoires in COVID-19. Repertoires were generated with immunoSEQ multiplex PCR, while TCRdb's copy carries only in-frame clones and drops some. The repertoire holds approximately 200,000 clones, more than 75% seen once, with about 4.8% in the top ten. Sequencing was done on a sample of peripheral blood. The receptors were sampled from a man in his forties or fifties with acute or convalescent COVID-19.

V gene TRBV24-1 combines with J gene TRBJ2-1; TRBD2 is a possible D gene (5 bases). Trimming left V 5 bases short and J 8 bases short, with 15 bases between. The CDR3 extends over 14 amino acids. Per the germline V gene, CDR1 is KGHDR and CDR2 is SFDVKD. In DNA, the CDR3 is TGTGCCACCAGTGCGGCCGACACGAGGGATGAGCAGTTCTTC. Protein sequence: CATSAADTRDEQFF.

V gene TRBV6-2 or TRBV6-3 combines with J gene TRBJ2-1; D call uncertain. Trimming took off 4 bases at V and 2 bases at J, with 6 bases between the two ends. This CDR3 has 13 amino acids. Germline V gene lookup returns CDR1 MNHEY and CDR2 SVGEGT. CDR3 loop: CASSSTPYNEQFF. CDR3 coding DNA: TGTGCCAGCAGTTCGACACCCTACAATGAGCAGTTCTTC.

This clone was recorded only once. CDR3 protein: CASSPTDRDYGYTF. For the CDR3, the DNA is TGTGCCAGCAGTCCGACCGACAGGGACTATGGCTACACCTTC. This chain links TRBV27 with TRBJ1-2; TRBD1 matches 7 bases. Germline V gene lookup returns CDR1 MNHEY and CDR2 SMNVEV (reference sequence). This CDR3 has 14 residues. V lost 5 bases to trimming and J lost 3 bases; unmatched junction nucleotides: 6.

The V call is TRBV10-3, the J call TRBJ1-1, with D maybe TRBD1 (6 bases). CDR3 length: 14 residues. The germline V gene encodes CDR1 ENHRY and CDR2 SYGVKD. V lost 6 bases and J lost 1, with 12 bases in between. In DNA form, the CDR3 reads TGTGCCATCAGCATGGGACAACAGAACACTGAAGCTTTCTTT. It codes for CAISMGQQNTEAFF.

The chain has TRBV7-3 and TRBJ2-1; 12 bases line up with TRBD2. Germline V gives CDR1 SGHTA, CDR2 FQGTGA. The length of the CDR3 is 14 residues. The V segment lost 3 bases and the J segment 11 bases; nucleotides outside the gene matches: 5. CDR3 coding DNA: TGTGCCAGCAGCTTGACTAGCGGGGGAGCCAAGCAGTTCTTC. This translates into CASSLTSGGAKQFF.

Note on this clone: Other nucleotide sequences from this sample produce the same CDR3. The chain combines TRBV5-1 with TRBJ1-4; D is uncertain. Trimming stripped 3 bases from V and 0 bases from J, with 6 bases between. Germline loops: CDR1 SGHRS, CDR2 YFSETQ. This CDR3 region has 14 residues. CDR3 sequence reads: CASSSDSTNEKLFF. CDR3 sequence (DNA): TGCGCCAGCAGCTCGGACTCAACTAATGAAAAACTGTTTTTT.

V usage is TRBV5-1 and J usage is TRBJ2-2; 13 bases fit TRBD2. The CDR3 has 17 amino acids. The trim removed 0 bases at V and 4 bases at J, leaving 3 bases unmatched. Looked up from germline, CDR1 is SGHRS and CDR2 is YFSETQ. CDR3 in DNA: TGCGCCAGCAGCTTGGGACTAGCGGGGGGCCCCACCGGGGAGCTGTTTTTT. This sequence encodes CASSLGLAGGPTGELFF.

This clone has just one count. The rearrangement links TRBV2 to TRBJ2-3; D remains ambiguous. Germline assignment: CDR1 SNHLY and CDR2 FYNNEI. Trimming shortened V by 3 bases and J by 1 base, and 11 bases separated the two germline ends. The CDR3 sequence is 15 residues long. As DNA, the CDR3 is TGTGCCAGCAGTGATCGAAGAGCTGGCACAGATACGCAGTATTTT. Its translation: CASSDRRAGTDTQYF.

This chain joins TRBV18 and TRBJ2-1; 7 bases line up with TRBD1. CDR1 is KGHSH and CDR2 is LQKENI in the germline V gene. V dropped 4 bases and J dropped 0; count of bases not matched to a gene: 6. The CDR3 spans 16 residues. The CDR3 nucleotides are TGTGCCAGCTCACGTGACAGGGCAAACTCCTACAATGAGCAGTTCTTC. Its translation: CASSRDRANSYNEQFF. Based on the CDR3 plus reference TRBV18 and TRBJ2-1, the full variable domain is NAGVMQNPRHLVRRRGQEARLRCSPMKGHSHVYWYRQLPEEGLKFMVYLQKENIIDESGMPKERFSAEFPKEGPSILRIQQVVRGDSAAYFCASSRDRANSYNEQFFGPGTRLTVL.

This clone has at least ten counts. The chain carries TRBV9 and TRBJ2-5; TRBD2 is a possible D gene (5 bases). CDR1 is SGDLS and CDR2 is YYNGEE in the germline V gene. V gave up 3 bases and J gave up 1 base, with 13 bases separating them. CDR3 length: 15 amino acids. The chain's CDR3 is CASSAGRTTQETQYF. Written as DNA, the CDR3 is TGTGCCAGCAGCGCTGGGAGAACGACCCAAGAGACCCAGTACTTC.

The chain is built from TRBV5-4 and TRBJ2-2, with 9 bases aligning to TRBD2. Losses at the gene ends were 4 bases for V and 4 bases for J; bases not matched to a gene: 11. CDR1 is SGHNT and CDR2 is YYREEE in the germline V gene (reference sequence). This CDR3 has 17 amino acids. The CDR3 sequence: CASSGGGLASGTGELFF. The CDR3 nucleotides read TGTGCCAGCAGCGGGGGAGGACTAGCGAGCGGCACCGGGGAGCTGTTTTTT.

The chain uses TRBV18 and TRBJ1-1; D might be TRBD1 (5 bases). There are 16 residues in the CDR3. The V end was cut by 2 bases, the J end by 4 bases, with 17 bases between. Per germline, CDR1 KGHSH and CDR2 LQKENI. Written as DNA, the CDR3 is TGTGCCAGCTCACCAACCTCAGGAGGGAGGGGCACTGAAGCTTTCTTT. Protein sequence: CASSPTSGGRGTEAFF.

This clone was recorded once. In DNA form, the CDR3 reads TGTGCCAGTACAGGGGCCCTCCTGCGTTCACCCCTCCACTTT. This encodes CASTGALLRSPLHF. The chain recombines TRBV2 with TRBJ1-6; TRBD1 matches at 7 bases. Germline CDR1 reads SNHLY; CDR2 reads FYNNEI. The CDR3 runs 14 residues. Losses at the gene ends were 9 bases for V and 9 bases for J; bases not matched to a gene: 11. Looking up the rest from reference TRBV2 and TRBJ1-6 gives the full variable domain: EPEVTQTPSHQVTQMGQEVILRCVPISNHLYFYWYRQILGQKVEFLVSFYNNEISEKSEIFDDQFSVERPDGSNFTLKIRSTKLEDSAMYFCASTGALLRSPLHFGNGTRLTVT.

The J gene is TRBJ2-2, the V gene TRBV7-8; TRBD2 aligns across 7 bases. This CDR3 has 15 amino acids. Germline values: CDR1 SGHVS, CDR2 FQNEAQ. V lost 5 bases and J lost 4; bases outside the gene matches: 7. The CDR3 here is CASSPLASGTGELFF. The CDR3 coding sequence is TGTGCCAGCAGCCCCTTGGCTAGCGGCACCGGGGAGCTGTTTTTT.

The J gene is TRBJ1-5, the V gene TRBV19; a weak D match, TRBD1 (6 bases). This CDR3 is 13 amino acids long. The germline V gene encodes CDR1 LNHDA and CDR2 SQIVND (reference sequence). V shed 5 bases and J shed 7 bases, with 12 bases lying between them. The CDR3 is CASSVQGSQPQHF. CDR3 in DNA: TGTGCCAGTAGTGTACAGGGTAGCCAGCCCCAGCATTTT.

This chain links TRBV19 with TRBJ1-5; TRBD1 might be the D (6 bases). Trimming stripped 7 bases from V and 4 bases from J, with 14 bases between. The CDR3 runs 14 residues. Germline CDR1 reads LNHDA; CDR2 reads SQIVND (reference sequence). CDR3: CASNPPGENQPQHF. The CDR3 region has the DNA TGTGCCAGTAACCCCCCAGGGGAGAATCAGCCCCAGCATTTT.

The chain recombines TRBV19 with TRBJ1-1, with a tentative D call TRBD1 (5 bases). The CDR3 sequence is 16 residues long. Trimming stripped 3 bases from V and 3 bases from J, with 17 bases between. Germline loops: CDR1 LNHDA, CDR2 SQIVND (reference sequence). CDR3 loop: CASSMRGVRLDTEAFF. CDR3 nucleotide sequence: TGTGCCAGTAGTATGCGGGGGGTTCGGTTAGACACTGAAGCTTTCTTT.

V is TRBV6-5 and J is TRBJ2-1; D unresolved. CDR3 length: 15 residues. Germline values: CDR1 MNHEY, CDR2 SVGAGI. The V end was cut by 3 bases, the J end by 0 bases, with 9 bases between. CDR3 in amino acids: CASSYSGCSYNEQFF. For the CDR3, the DNA is TGTGCCAGCAGTTATTCCGGGTGCTCCTACAATGAGCAGTTCTTC.

The chain is built from TRBV23-1 and TRBJ1-5, with a tentative D call TRBD1 (5 bases). Being an ORF, TRBV23-1 has a function that is uncertain. This CDR3 is built from 13 residues. Trimming took off 8 bases at V and 6 bases at J, with 14 bases between the two ends. The CDR3 reads CASGGAGIQPQHF. The CDR3 nucleotides read TGCGCCAGCGGCGGGGCTGGGATTCAGCCCCAGCATTTT.

The chain joins TRBV3-1 (or the pseudogene TRBV3-2) to TRBJ2-1, with 10 bases aligning to TRBD2. Trimming at V came to 4 bases and at J to 0 bases, leaving 9 bases not matched to a gene. Germline lookup yields CDR1 LGHDT and CDR2 YNNKEL (reference sequence). CDR3 size: 18 residues. CDR3 sequence reads: CASSRPLAGKHSYNEQFF. The CDR3 DNA follows: TGTGCCAGCAGCCGACCACTAGCGGGGAAACACTCCTACAATGAGCAGTTCTTC.

The chain combines TRBV13 with TRBJ1-1; TRBD1 is a possible D gene (6 bases). CDR3 size: 16 residues. Germline V lookup: CDR1 PRHDT, CDR2 FYEKMQ (reference sequence). V lost 5 bases and J lost 3, with 19 bases in between. The CDR3 sequence: CASSPPLGGAYTEAFF. The CDR3 region has the DNA TGTGCCAGCAGCCCACCCTTAGGGGGAGCTTACACTGAAGCTTTCTTT. The variable domain in full, with the rest retrieved from reference TRBV13 and TRBJ1-1, is AAGVIQSPRHLIKEKRETATLKCYPIPRHDTVYWYQQGPGQDPQFLISFYEKMQSDKGSIPDRFSAQQFSDYHSELNMSSLELGDSALYFCASSPPLGGAYTEAFFGQGTRLTVV.

In its sample, this clone was seen a few times. At the DNA level, this CDR3 is encoded by other sequences in the same sample as well. V usage is TRBV19 and J usage is TRBJ1-1; D is ambiguous. V gave up 5 bases and J gave up 0 bases, with 7 bases separating them. The CDR3 extends over 13 amino acids. The germline V gene has CDR1 LNHDA and CDR2 SQIVND (reference sequence). The CDR3 region has the DNA TGTGCCAGTAGTTTTACTTTGAACACTGAAGCTTTCTTT. Amino acid sequence: CASSFTLNTEAFF. Looking up the rest from reference TRBV19 and TRBJ1-1 gives the full variable domain: DGGITQSPKYLFRKEGQNVTLSCEQNLNHDAMYWYRQDPGQGLRLIYYSQIVNDFQKGDIAEGYSVSREKKESFPLTVTSAQKNPTAFYLCASSFTLNTEAFFGQGTRLTVV.